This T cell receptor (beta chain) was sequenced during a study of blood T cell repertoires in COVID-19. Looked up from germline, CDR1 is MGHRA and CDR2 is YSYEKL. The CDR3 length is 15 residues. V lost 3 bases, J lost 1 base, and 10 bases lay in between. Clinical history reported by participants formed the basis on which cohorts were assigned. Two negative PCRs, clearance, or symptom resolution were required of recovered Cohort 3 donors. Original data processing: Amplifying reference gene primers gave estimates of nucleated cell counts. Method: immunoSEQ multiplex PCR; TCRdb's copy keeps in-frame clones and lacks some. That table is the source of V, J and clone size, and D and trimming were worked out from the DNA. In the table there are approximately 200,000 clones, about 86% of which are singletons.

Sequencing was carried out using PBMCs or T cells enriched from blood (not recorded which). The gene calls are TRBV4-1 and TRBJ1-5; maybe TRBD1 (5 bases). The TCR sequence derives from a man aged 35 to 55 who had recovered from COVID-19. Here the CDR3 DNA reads TGCGCCAGCAGCCAGGGGACTTTGAGCAATCAGCCCCAGCATTTT. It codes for CASSQGTLSNQPQHF.